The 22 T cell receptor beta chains in this list originate from one sample, sequenced in a study of blood T cell repertoires in COVID-19. Here immunoSEQ multiplex PCR was the method, and the copy in TCRdb shows in-frame clones only, minus some. The sample lists under 200,000 clones, roughly 84% seen once, with less than 6.5% in the top ten. The sequenced material came from peripheral blood. Receptors were obtained from a woman between 50 and 59 years old with COVID-19, enrolled during active disease.

This chain joins TRBV3-1 (or the pseudogene TRBV3-2) and TRBJ2-3, with D uncertain. The ends were cut back, 6 bases at V and 0 bases at J, with 7 bases in the middle. Germline-derived CDR1 and CDR2 are LGHDT and YNNKEL (reference sequence). The CDR3 runs 13 residues. Here the CDR3 reads CASRPTSTDTQYF. In nucleotides, the CDR3 is TGTGCCAGCAGGCCGACTAGCACAGATACGCAGTATTTT.

The chain combines TRBV5-4 with TRBJ1-1; D might be TRBD1 (5 bases). CDR1 is SGHNT and CDR2 is YYREEE in the germline V gene (reference sequence). Trimming removed 1 base from V and 0 bases from J, with 7 bases in between. This CDR3 has 14 amino acids. The chain's CDR3 is CASSLQGVNTEAFF. The CDR3 nucleotides read TGTGCCAGCAGCTTGCAGGGCGTGAACACTGAAGCTTTCTTT.

J is TRBJ1-4 and V is TRBV5-1; 9 bases fit TRBD1. V lost 4 bases to trimming and J lost 2 bases; unmatched junction nucleotides: 6. The V gene's germline CDR1 is SGHRS and CDR2 YFSETQ. CDR3 size: 16 residues. The CDR3 bases are TGCGCCAGCAGCGTGGGACAGGGATTGACTAATGAAAAACTGTTTTTT. Its protein is CASSVGQGLTNEKLFF.

This sequence joins TRBV11-3 and TRBJ2-3; D may be TRBD2 (5 bases). CDR3 length: 17 amino acids. V was cut by 1 base and J by 0 bases, with 14 bases left in between. Germline V gene data show CDR1 as SGHNT and CDR2 as YENEEA. CDR3 coding DNA: TGTGCCAGCAGCTTAGTATGGGCTAGCCAAAGCACAGATACGCAGTATTTT. Protein: CASSLVWASQSTDTQYF.

The J gene is TRBJ1-2, the V gene TRBV11-3; 8 nucleotides line up with TRBD1. CDR1 is SGHNT, CDR2 YENEEA, per germline. Trimming cost V 2 bases and J 4 bases; bases outside gene matches: 6. The CDR3 consists of 15 residues. CDR3 sequence reads: CASSLQTGDGYGYTF. The CDR3 bases are TGTGCCAGCAGCTTACAGACAGGGGACGGCTATGGCTACACCTTC.

This chain connects TRBV29-1 to TRBJ1-6; D may be TRBD1 (5 bases). The V gene lost 4 bases and the J gene lost 10 bases, with 14 bases spanning the gap. The CDR3 is 13 residues long. Germline V gene sequence: CDR1 SQVTM, CDR2 ANQGSEA. The CDR3 loop is CSVGTAGGSPLHF. As DNA, the CDR3 is TGCAGCGTTGGGACCGCCGGGGGGTCACCCCTCCACTTT. Full variable domain (rest looked up from reference TRBV29-1 and TRBJ1-6): SAVISQKPSRDICQRGTSLTIQCQVDSQVTMMFWYRQQPGQSLTLIATANQGSEATYESGFVIDKFPISRPNLTFSTLTVSNMSPEDSSIYLCSVGTAGGSPLHFGNGTRLTVT.

V gene TRBV6-5 combines with J gene TRBJ1-3; the D is unclear. The CDR3 spans 14 residues. The ends were cut back, 6 bases at V and 4 bases at J, with 13 bases in the middle. CDR1 MNHEY and CDR2 SVGAGI come from the germline V gene. The CDR3 bases are TGTGCCAGCAGCCCCCGGACGGGAGGAAACACCATATATTTT. This codes for CASSPRTGGNTIYF.

CDR3 bases: TGTGCCAGCAGCTGGACGGTGGGGGCCCTCACAGATACGCAGTATTTT. Translating gives CASSWTVGALTDTQYF. The V and J genes are TRBV7-2 and TRBJ2-3; D may be TRBD1 (6 bases). Trimming left V 4 bases short and J 2 bases short, with 16 bases between. The germline CDR1 and CDR2 sequences are SGHTA and FQGNSA. This CDR3 contains 16 residues.

The count of this clone is one. V gene TRBV9 combines with J gene TRBJ1-1; no definite D call. V lost 4 bases to trimming and J lost 3 bases, with 13 bases between them. The CDR3 length is 14 residues. Germline CDR1 and CDR2: SGDLS and YYNGEE. The CDR3 reads CASSLEALDTEAFF. CDR3 in DNA: TGTGCCAGCAGCTTAGAAGCTTTGGACACTGAAGCTTTCTTT.

The CDR3 nucleotides read TGTGCCAGCAGCAGAGACAGGGTCACTGAAGCTTTCTTT. Protein: CASSRDRVTEAFF. The rearrangement joins TRBV7-9 to TRBJ1-1, with 7 bases that match TRBD1. This CDR3 is 13 amino acids long. The V segment lost 5 bases and the J segment 4 bases; nucleotides outside the gene matches: 4. The germline V gene encodes CDR1 SEHNR and CDR2 FQNEAQ (reference sequence).

The chain recombines TRBV4-1 with TRBJ2-7, with TRBD2 as a possible D gene (6 bases). The V gene's germline CDR1 is MGHRA and CDR2 YSYEKL. The ends were cut back, 4 bases at V and 2 bases at J, with 21 bases in the middle. This CDR3 has 17 amino acids. CDR3 sequence reads: CASSPSSQRRAPYEQYF. DNA for the CDR3: TGCGCCAGCAGCCCATCTTCCCAGCGGAGGGCACCCTACGAGCAGTACTTC.

This chain connects TRBV5-1 to TRBJ1-1, with D perhaps matching TRBD1 (5 bases). V was trimmed by 4 bases and J by 4 bases, leaving 14 bases between them. This CDR3 has 14 amino acids. Germline V CDR1 and CDR2: SGHRS, YFSETQ. The CDR3 nucleotides are TGCGCCAGCAGCCCGTCGGGGGACGTCACTGAAGCTTTCTTT. Translating it yields CASSPSGDVTEAFF.

The chain links TRBV11-2 to TRBJ1-5; 7 bases are shared with TRBD1. There are 15 residues in the CDR3. Germline CDR1 is SGHAT and CDR2 is FQNNGV. V gave up 2 bases and J gave up 4 bases; unmatched junction bases: 5. This chain's CDR3 is CASSLSAGGNQPQHF. The CDR3 DNA reads as TGTGCCAGCAGCTTAAGCGCAGGGGGAAATCAGCCCCAGCATTTT. Full variable domain (rest looked up from reference TRBV11-2 and TRBJ1-5): EAGVAQSPRYKIIEKRQSVAFWCNPISGHATLYWYQQILGQGPKLLIQFQNNGVVDDSQLPKDRFSAERLKGVDSTLKIQPAKLEDSAVYLCASSLSAGGNQPQHFGDGTRLSIL.

The chain couples TRBV24-1 to TRBJ2-7; perhaps TRBD1 as D (5 bases). The V and J ends lost 5 bases and 3 bases respectively, with 13 bases between them. The CDR3 spans 14 residues. The V gene's germline CDR1 is KGHDR and CDR2 SFDVKD. Written as DNA, the CDR3 is TGTGCCACCAGTGCCCCAGGGATCAACTACGAGCAGTACTTC. Translated: CATSAPGINYEQYF.

V and J are TRBV11-3 and TRBJ2-7; 13 nucleotides align to TRBD2. V lost 4 bases, J lost 7 bases, and 4 bases stayed unmatched. The length of the CDR3 is 14 residues. Germline V gene sequence: CDR1 SGHNT, CDR2 YENEEA. The CDR3 nucleotides read TGTGCCAGCAGCTACCCGGGACTAGCGGGGGAGCAGTACTTC. Protein product: CASSYPGLAGEQYF.

This clone was detected only once. This chain uses TRBV27 with TRBJ2-5; D is possibly TRBD1 (5 bases). CDR3 length equals 11 residues. CDR1 is MNHEY and CDR2 is SMNVEV in the germline V gene (reference sequence). Deletions cut 7 bases from V and 4 bases from J, with 7 bases between. For the CDR3, the DNA is TGTGCCAGCACGCAGGGAGAGACCCAGTACTTC. This codes for CASTQGETQYF.

V gene TRBV5-5 combines with J gene TRBJ1-2, with D uncertain. Trimming cost V 5 bases and J 1 base, with 12 bases left between them. Germline CDR1 reads SGHKS; CDR2 reads YYEKEE (reference sequence). The CDR3 sequence is 14 residues long. DNA of the CDR3: TGTGCCAGCAGTCCGGACTTCAATAACTATGGCTACACCTTC. This encodes CASSPDFNNYGYTF.

The V call is TRBV7-2, the J call TRBJ2-7; the D is unclear. The CDR3 contains 16 residues. Trimming stripped 1 base from V and 2 bases from J, with 15 bases between. CDR1 and CDR2 from the germline V gene are SGHTA and FQGNSA. The CDR3 DNA reads TGTGCCAGCAGCTTAGGATATGGCGGCCCCGCCTACGAGCAGTACTTC. Amino acid sequence: CASSLGYGGPAYEQYF.

The chain has TRBV29-1 and TRBJ1-2; 8 nucleotides agree with TRBD1. The CDR3 runs 14 residues. Germline CDR1 reads SQVTM; CDR2 reads ANQGSEA. V was pared by 6 bases and J by 0 bases, with 6 bases of the junction left unmatched. CDR3 sequence reads: CSVPTGVSNYGYTF. The CDR3 DNA sequence: TGCAGCGTCCCGACAGGGGTCTCTAACTATGGCTACACCTTC.

This clone was detected once. This sequence joins TRBV9 and TRBJ1-3; D remains ambiguous. Germline V lookup: CDR1 SGDLS, CDR2 YYNGEE. The CDR3 consists of 16 residues. Trimming shortened V by 0 bases and J by 0 bases, and 10 bases separated the two germline ends. The CDR3 spells CASSVANSASGNTIYF. The CDR3 DNA reads TGTGCCAGCAGCGTAGCTAACAGTGCCTCTGGAAACACCATATATTTT.

This chain links TRBV9 with TRBJ2-2, with 7 bases aligning to TRBD1. CDR3 length: 14 amino acids. Germline values: CDR1 SGDLS, CDR2 YYNGEE. V gave up 0 bases and J gave up 8 bases; unmatched junction bases: 4. CDR3 amino acids: CASSVEDRVGELFF. CDR3 nucleotide sequence: TGTGCCAGCAGCGTAGAAGACAGGGTTGGGGAGCTGTTTTTT.

The chain links TRBV18 to TRBJ1-2; no reliable D call. Germline assignment: CDR1 KGHSH and CDR2 LQKENI. CDR3 length: 14 residues. Deletions cut 6 bases from V and 3 bases from J, with 14 bases between. The CDR3 coding sequence is TGTGCCAGCTCCCTCGGACGGGGTGACTATGGCTACACCTTC. It translates to CASSLGRGDYGYTF.